This T cell receptor (beta chain) stems from a study of blood T cell repertoires in COVID-19. Methods used by the authors: Estimated nucleated cell counts came from reference gene primer amplification. TCRdb's copy holds only in-frame clones and misses some; the assay was immunoSEQ multiplex PCR. The D gene and trimming were derived from the DNA, and the V and J assignments and clone size from that table. Altogether about 190,000 clones are present, nearly 90% being singletons, with the ten largest covering approximately 0.62%. The V end lost 1 base, the J end lost 2 bases, and 11 bases lay between the germline ends. The CDR3 is 15 residues long. CDR1 MGHRA and CDR2 YSYEKL come from the germline V gene.

This receptor was obtained from a man aged 50-59 years with acute or convalescent COVID-19. V and J are TRBV4-1 and TRBJ1-1; no clear D. Sequenced sample: peripheral blood. CDR3: CASSQGPSVNTEAFF. The CDR3 DNA follows: TGCGCCAGCAGCCAAGGTCCGAGTGTTAACACTGAAGCTTTCTTT.